The 27 T cell receptor beta chains below all came from one sample that was sequenced in a study of human T cells and chemical hapten exposure. Time point of the sample: patch test 2, 6 weeks after DPC sensitization. Treatment defined: therapeutic diphenylcyclopropenone sensitization with weekly scalp DPC. TCRdb ran MiXCR on the RACE reads and lists one entry per CDR3 protein. In the table there are tens of thousands of distinct CDR3 sequences, about 10% of which are singletons. The sample was whole blood, taken in connection with sensitization to the hapten diphenylcyclopropenone (DPC). These receptors came from a woman between 45 and 60 years old with alopecia areata. Some clones in this sample may be carry-over from other donors' samples.

This clonotype was seen repeatedly, ten times or more. The V gene is TRBV11-2, the J gene TRBJ2-1; TRBD1 is a possible D gene (5 bases). CDR3 size: 14 residues. Germline values: CDR1 SGHAT, CDR2 FQNNGV. The V end lost 8 bases, the J end lost 2 bases, and 13 bases lay between the germline ends. CDR3 sequence (DNA): TGTGCCAGCTCGAACAGGAAGCCCTACAATGAGCAGTTCTTC. It translates to CASSNRKPYNEQFF.

This clonotype occurred a few times. The chain carries TRBV4-2 and TRBJ1-5, with a weak D call TRBD1 (5 bases). V shed 0 bases and J shed 4 bases, with 13 bases lying between them. The CDR3 spans 16 residues. Germline CDR1 is LGHNA and CDR2 is YNFKEQ. The CDR3 loop reads CASSQDSGASNQPQHF. For the CDR3, the DNA is TGTGCCAGCAGCCAAGATTCCGGGGCTTCGAATCAGCCCCAGCATTTT.

This clonotype was counted only a few times. The chain employs TRBV5-5 and TRBJ1-3, with D unresolved. The CDR3 totals 14 residues. CDR1 and CDR2 from the germline V gene are SGHKS and YYEKEE (reference sequence). V dropped 2 bases and J dropped 0 bases, with 6 bases sitting between them. The CDR3 reads CASSLTVSGNTIYF. CDR3 DNA sequence: TGTGCCAGCAGCTTAACAGTCTCTGGAAACACCATATATTTT.

This chain links TRBV5-1 with TRBJ2-3; no firm D call. CDR3 length equals 14 residues. In germline, CDR1 is SGHRS, CDR2 YFSETQ. The V end was cut by 2 bases, the J end by 2 bases, with 9 bases between. In DNA, the CDR3 is TGCGCCAGCAGCTTAGCACAGCCCACAGATACGCAGTATTTT. This sequence encodes CASSLAQPTDTQYF. The whole variable domain, remainder taken from reference TRBV5-1 and TRBJ2-3, is KAGVTQTPRYLIKTRGQQVTLSCSPISGHRSVSWYQQTPGQGLQFLFEYFSETQRNKGNFPGRFSGRQFSNSRSEMNVSTLELGDSALYLCASSLAQPTDTQYFGPGTRLTVL.

This rearrangement joins TRBV6-1 to TRBJ1-1, with 8 nucleotides matching TRBD1. Per the germline V gene, CDR1 is MNHNS and CDR2 is SASEGT. The junction had 4 bases not matched to a gene; V was cut back by 6 bases and J by 1 base. The CDR3 consists of 14 residues. The CDR3: CASSKTGENTEAFF. Written as DNA, the CDR3 is TGTGCCAGCAGCAAGACAGGGGAGAACACTGAAGCTTTCTTT.

Ten or more counts support this clonotype. CDR3 residues: CASSGTGGSALNTEAFF. In DNA form, the CDR3 reads TGCGCCAGCAGCGGGACAGGGGGCTCCGCCCTGAACACTGAAGCTTTCTTT. The rearrangement joins TRBV5-1 to TRBJ1-1, with 12 bases fitting TRBD1. There are 17 residues in the CDR3. J was trimmed by 0 bases and V by 4 bases; bases with no gene match: 7. Germline assignment: CDR1 SGHRS and CDR2 YFSETQ.

This clonotype was counted ten times or more. DNA of the CDR3: TGTGCCAGCAGGACGGCGAAGGTGCGGGAGAATTCCCAATTAGCCAAAAACATTCAGTACTTC. Translating it yields CASRTAKVRENSQLAKNIQYF. This chain links TRBV6-2 or TRBV6-3 with TRBJ2-4; 7 nucleotides align to TRBD2. Germline-derived CDR1 and CDR2 are MNHEY and SVGEGT. The junction had 23 bases not matched to a gene; V was cut back by 6 bases and J by 0 bases. The length of the CDR3 is 21 residues.

This rearrangement joins TRBV6-5 to TRBJ2-7, with D tentatively TRBD2 (6 bases). V was shortened by 7 bases and J by 0 bases, with 13 bases between the two germline ends. Germline CDR1 and CDR2: MNHEY and SVGAGI. The CDR3 is 14 amino acids. This CDR3 is CASTRDSSSYEQYF. The CDR3 DNA is TGTGCCAGCACCAGGGACTCAAGCTCCTACGAGCAGTACTTC.

This clonotype has ten or more counts. The chain couples TRBV18 to TRBJ2-5; 9 bases are a match to TRBD2. The J segment lost 4 bases and the V segment lost 1 base, leaving 7 bases of the junction unmatched. Germline values: CDR1 KGHSH, CDR2 LQKENI. There are 16 residues in the CDR3. This CDR3 is CASSPRDSGSLETQYF. Written as DNA, the CDR3 is TGTGCCAGCTCACCACGAGATAGCGGGAGTTTAGAGACCCAGTACTTC.

In its sample, this clonotype was seen many times. This chain links TRBV7-9 with TRBJ2-3; D not resolved. The V gene's germline CDR1 is SEHNR and CDR2 FQNEAQ (reference sequence). The ends were cut back, 5 bases at V and 1 base at J, with 16 bases in the middle. There are 16 residues in the CDR3. The CDR3 sequence: CASSPQSGLRTDTQYF. The CDR3 coding sequence is TGTGCCAGCAGCCCTCAGTCCGGGTTACGCACAGATACGCAGTATTTT. Looking up the rest from reference TRBV7-9 and TRBJ2-3 gives the full variable domain: DTGVSQNPRHKITKRGQNVTFRCDPISEHNRLYWYRQTLGQGPEFLTYFQNEAQLEKSRLLSDRFSAERPKGSFSTLEIQRTEQGDSAMYLCASSPQSGLRTDTQYFGPGTRLTVL.

This clonotype was observed at least ten times. The rearrangement joins TRBV6-2 or TRBV6-3 to TRBJ2-4; D unclear. Trimming took off 3 bases at V and 5 bases at J, with 11 bases between the two ends. Per germline, CDR1 MNHEY and CDR2 SVGEGT. This CDR3 has 14 residues. CDR3 coding DNA: TGTGCCAGCAGTTATCAGTCCAGCCAAAACATTCAGTACTTC. It yields the protein CASSYQSSQNIQYF.

This clonotype was seen many times. V and J are TRBV18 and TRBJ1-1, with 7 bases identical to TRBD1. Germline V gene sequence: CDR1 KGHSH, CDR2 LQKENI. The CDR3 contains 12 residues. The J segment lost 7 bases and the V segment lost 8 bases, leaving 7 bases of the junction unmatched. As DNA, the CDR3 is TGTGCCAGCACGCCGGGACAGTTTGAAGCTTTCTTT. Protein: CASTPGQFEAFF. Based on the CDR3 plus reference TRBV18 and TRBJ1-1, the full variable domain is NAGVMQNPRHLVRRRGQEARLRCSPMKGHSHVYWYRQLPEEGLKFMVYLQKENIIDESGMPKERFSAEFPKEGPSILRIQQVVRGDSAAYFCASTPGQFEAFFGQGTRLTVV.

The genes are TRBV20-1 and TRBJ2-5, with 7 bases fitting TRBD2. The germline gives CDR1 DFQATT, CDR2 SNEGSKA (reference sequence). The trim removed 6 bases at V and 5 bases at J, leaving 12 bases unmatched. The CDR3 sequence is 14 residues long. CDR3 sequence reads: CSAVRDYDLETQYF. DNA for the CDR3: TGCAGTGCCGTCCGGGACTACGATTTGGAGACCCAGTACTTC.

This clonotype was observed a handful of times. This chain connects TRBV6-5 to TRBJ1-5; 10 nucleotides align to TRBD1. CDR3 length: 15 amino acids. Looked up from germline, CDR1 is MNHEY and CDR2 is SVGAGI. The V segment lost 0 bases and the J segment 6 bases; nucleotides outside the gene matches: 2. CDR3 amino acids: CASSYSWTGGQPQHF. Written as DNA, the CDR3 is TGTGCCAGCAGTTACTCGTGGACAGGGGGTCAGCCCCAGCATTTT.

This clonotype was seen at least ten times. This chain joins TRBV28 and TRBJ2-7; D is unresolved. Germline assignment: CDR1 MDHEN and CDR2 SYDVKM. This CDR3 comprises 11 residues. The V gene lost 6 bases and the J gene lost 3 bases, with 6 bases spanning the gap. The CDR3 spells CASSYNYEQYF. As DNA, the CDR3 is TGTGCCAGCAGCTATAACTACGAGCAGTACTTC.

This clonotype showed up many times. This chain links TRBV7-2 with TRBJ2-1; 9 nucleotides match TRBD2. With 1 base clipped from V and 6 bases from J, the junction kept 7 bases outside the gene matches. Germline CDR1 SGHTA, CDR2 FQGNSA. The CDR3 is 16 amino acids. In DNA, the CDR3 is TGTGCCAGCAGCTTAGGTCGCGGGAGGGGGAGCAATGAGCAGTTCTTC. Amino acid sequence: CASSLGRGRGSNEQFF.

This clonotype showed up just a few times. The chain uses TRBV11-3 and TRBJ2-1, with TRBD2 matching over 14 bases. J gave up 9 bases and V 1 base, and 5 bases lay outside the gene matches. The CDR3 is 16 residues long. Germline V CDR1 and CDR2: SGHNT, YENEEA. CDR3 sequence: CASSLVAGLAGVEQFF. The DNA of the CDR3 is TGTGCCAGCAGCTTAGTGGCGGGACTAGCGGGAGTTGAGCAGTTCTTC. Combining the CDR3 with reference TRBV11-3 and TRBJ2-1 gives the whole variable domain EAGVVQSPRYKIIEKKQPVAFWCNPISGHNTLYWYLQNLGQGPELLIRYENEEAVDDSQLPKDRFSAERLKGVDSTLKIQPAELGDSAVYLCASSLVAGLAGVEQFFGPGTRLTVL.

This clonotype was observed many times. The V gene is TRBV6-1, the J gene TRBJ2-1; TRBD1 aligns across 9 bases. The trim removed 4 bases at V and 0 bases at J, leaving 1 base unmatched. Germline CDR1 MNHNS, CDR2 SASEGT. The CDR3 has 15 amino acids. For the CDR3, the DNA is TGTGCCAGCAGTGTGGGACAGGGCTCCTACAATGAGCAGTTCTTC. This encodes CASSVGQGSYNEQFF.

This clonotype has a handful of counts. CDR3 bases: TGCAGTGCAACGAACCACAGGCTCTCCTACGAGCAGTACTTC. This sequence encodes CSATNHRLSYEQYF. This chain joins TRBV20-1 and TRBJ2-7; TRBD1 is a possible D gene (5 bases). Germline V gives CDR1 DFQATT, CDR2 SNEGSKA (reference sequence). The CDR3 is 14 residues long. The germline V and J ends were trimmed by 6 bases and 0 bases, with 15 bases remaining between them.

This clonotype occurred a few times. CDR3 DNA sequence: TGTGCCAGCAGCTTAGAGGCAGGGATCTCCTACGAGCAGTACTTC. This sequence encodes CASSLEAGISYEQYF. The chain joins TRBV7-9 to TRBJ2-7; tentatively, D is TRBD1 (5 bases). CDR3 length equals 15 residues. CDR1 and CDR2 from the germline V gene are SEHNR and FQNEAQ (reference sequence). Trimming took off 1 base at V and 0 bases at J, with 10 bases between the two ends.

This clonotype was seen many times. This chain uses TRBV19 with TRBJ2-7; TRBD2 aligns across 7 bases. J gave up 1 base and V 6 bases, and 15 bases lay outside the gene matches. The CDR3 is 17 amino acids. The germline V gene encodes CDR1 LNHDA and CDR2 SQIVND (reference sequence). CDR3 DNA: TGTGCCAGTAGCCGTCCCAGTCTCTCTAGCGGATCCTACGAGCAGTACTTC. Its protein product is CASSRPSLSSGSYEQYF.

This clonotype came up many times. V is TRBV25-1 and J is TRBJ2-1; 8 bases map to TRBD2. The J segment lost 9 bases and the V segment lost 0 bases, leaving 13 bases of the junction unmatched. CDR3 length equals 17 residues. CDR1 MGHDK and CDR2 SYGVNS come from the germline V gene. The CDR3 region has the DNA TGTGCCAGCAGTGAATATGAAGTAGCGAGACGGGGGGGTGAGCAGTTCTTC. The encoded protein is CASSEYEVARRGGEQFF.

This clonotype was counted ten times or more. The chain links TRBV19 to TRBJ2-7; TRBD1 aligns across 9 bases. This CDR3 is built from 15 residues. Germline loops: CDR1 LNHDA, CDR2 SQIVND (reference sequence). V lost 5 bases and J lost 3; bases outside the gene matches: 8. The CDR3 nucleotides are TGTGCCAGTAGTTCCCACCGGACAGGGGACTACGAGCAGTACTTC. It is translated as CASSSHRTGDYEQYF. The full variable domain, with the rest looked up from reference TRBV19 and TRBJ2-7, is DGGITQSPKYLFRKEGQNVTLSCEQNLNHDAMYWYRQDPGQGLRLIYYSQIVNDFQKGDIAEGYSVSREKKESFPLTVTSAQKNPTAFYLCASSSHRTGDYEQYFGPGTRLTVT.

This clonotype was recorded at least ten times. The chain has TRBV6-2 or TRBV6-3 and TRBJ2-7, with 8 bases lining up with TRBD1. The V and J ends lost 2 bases and 6 bases, in that order; junction bases with no gene match: 3. Germline V gene data show CDR1 as MNHEY and CDR2 as SVGEGT. CDR3 size: 13 residues. CDR3 in amino acids: CASSYQQGGEQYF. For the CDR3, the DNA is TGTGCCAGCAGTTACCAACAGGGGGGCGAGCAGTACTTC.

This clonotype turned up a few times. The genes are TRBV30 and TRBJ2-1, with D tentatively TRBD2 (5 bases). Trimming took off 0 bases at V and 7 bases at J, with 10 bases between the two ends. The CDR3 covers 13 residues. Per germline, CDR1 GTSNPN and CDR2 SVGIG (reference sequence). CDR3 DNA sequence: TGTGCCTGGAGTGTACGTCGGAGGAATGAGCAGTTCTTC. This gives the protein CAWSVRRRNEQFF.

About this clonotype itself: At one end, the junction sequence differs from germline, possibly due to a read error. This chain joins TRBV7-2 and TRBJ2-1; D might be TRBD2 (5 bases). The length of the CDR3 is 15 residues. Germline V CDR1 and CDR2: SGHTA, FQGNSA. The CDR3 DNA is TGTGCCGGCAGTTCGCCGGCTAGAGGGTACAATGAGCAGTTCTTC. This gives the protein CAGSSPARGYNEQFF.

The rearrangement uses TRBV2 and TRBJ1-1; no clear D gene. Germline CDR1 SNHLY, CDR2 FYNNEI. Trimming pared 1 base from V and 7 bases from J, leaving 13 bases between. This CDR3 contains 14 residues. CDR3 loop: CASSEDGAMVEAFF. The CDR3 DNA follows: TGTGCCAGCAGTGAAGACGGAGCGATGGTTGAAGCTTTCTTT.